This T cell receptor beta chain was captured by sequencing in a study of blood T cells in healthy people across ages. It was with a sample-barcoded 5' primer and a J-beta primer mix that a second PCR of roughly 7 to 12 cycles was run. TCRdb independently ran MiXCR on the 5' RACE reads; one entry per CDR3 protein. The table has about 570,000 distinct CDR3 sequences, approximately 26% seen once. V lost 2 bases and J lost 0, with 17 bases in between. The CDR3 runs to 18 residues. Germline CDR1 is MDHEN and CDR2 is SYDVKM. These sequences were also reported in another study, on T cells of mothers and their children.

Sequenced input: blood. This chain connects TRBV28 to TRBJ2-4; D is uncertain. The receptor was derived from a boy aged 2 to 10 in good health. The CDR3 region has the DNA TGTGCCAGCAGTTTAAGGCCAGCTTCTCTTCTAGCCAAAAACATTCAGTACTTC. It encodes CASSLRPASLLAKNIQYF.